The clone carrying this T cell receptor (beta chain) was found a few times. Its specificity is not known. This record belongs to a study of graft-versus-host responses after intestinal transplantation. Assay used: immunoSEQ multiplex PCR; TCRdb lists only in-frame clones, some missing. The repertoire holds about 100,000 clones, with about 87% as singletons. This CDR3 comprises 13 residues. Trimming took off 6 bases at V and 4 bases at J, with 11 bases between the two ends. Germline V gene data show CDR1 as SGHNT and CDR2 as YENEEA. This material consisted of unstimulated CD4+ T cells sorted from spleen or lymph node cells, taken before transplant. This sequence joins TRBV11-3 and TRBJ2-3; the D gene is possibly TRBD1 (6 bases). The sequence was obtained from a human donor who was the organ donor for an intestinal transplant. In nucleotides, the CDR3 is TGTGCCAGCAGACTGACAGGAGCAGATACGCAGTATTTT. This codes for CASRLTGADTQYF.